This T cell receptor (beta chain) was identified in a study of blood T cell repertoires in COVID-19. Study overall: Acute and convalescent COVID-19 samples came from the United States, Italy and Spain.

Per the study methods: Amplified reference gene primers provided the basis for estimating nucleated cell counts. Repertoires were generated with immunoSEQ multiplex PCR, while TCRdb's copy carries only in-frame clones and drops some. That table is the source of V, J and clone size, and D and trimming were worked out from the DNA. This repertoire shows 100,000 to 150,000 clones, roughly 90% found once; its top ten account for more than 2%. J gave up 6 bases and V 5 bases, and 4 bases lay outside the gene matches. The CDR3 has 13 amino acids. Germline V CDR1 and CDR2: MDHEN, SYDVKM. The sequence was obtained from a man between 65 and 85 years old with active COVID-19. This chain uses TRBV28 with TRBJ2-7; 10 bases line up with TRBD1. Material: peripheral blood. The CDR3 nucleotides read TGTGCCAGCAGTGTTGACAGGGGGCGCGAGCAGTACTTC. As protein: CASSVDRGREQYF.